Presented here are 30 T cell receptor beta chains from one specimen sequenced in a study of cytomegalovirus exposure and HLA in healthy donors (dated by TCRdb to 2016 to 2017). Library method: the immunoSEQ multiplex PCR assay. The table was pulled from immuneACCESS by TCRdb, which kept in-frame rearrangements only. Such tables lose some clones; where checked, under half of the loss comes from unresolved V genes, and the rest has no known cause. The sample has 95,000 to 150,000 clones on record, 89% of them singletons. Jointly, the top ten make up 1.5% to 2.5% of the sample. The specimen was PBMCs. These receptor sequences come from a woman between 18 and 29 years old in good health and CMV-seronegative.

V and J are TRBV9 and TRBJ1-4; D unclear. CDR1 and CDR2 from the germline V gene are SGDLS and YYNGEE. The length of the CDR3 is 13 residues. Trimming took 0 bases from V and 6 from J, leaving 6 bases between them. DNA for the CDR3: TGTGCCAGCAGCGTAGCTACGGATGAAAAACTGTTTTTT. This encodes CASSVATDEKLFF.

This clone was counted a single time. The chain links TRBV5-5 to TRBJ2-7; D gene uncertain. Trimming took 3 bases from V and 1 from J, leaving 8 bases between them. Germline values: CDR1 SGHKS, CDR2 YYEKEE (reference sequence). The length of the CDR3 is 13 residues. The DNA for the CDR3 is TGTGCCAGCAGCTCGACAAGTTCCTACGAGCAGTACTTC. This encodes CASSSTSSYEQYF.

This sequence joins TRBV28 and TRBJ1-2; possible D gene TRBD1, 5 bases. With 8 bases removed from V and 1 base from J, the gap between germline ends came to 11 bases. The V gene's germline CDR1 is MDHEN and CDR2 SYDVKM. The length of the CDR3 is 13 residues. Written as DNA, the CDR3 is TGTGCCAGCGCCCCCGGGGGTAACTATGGCTACACCTTC. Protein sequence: CASAPGGNYGYTF.

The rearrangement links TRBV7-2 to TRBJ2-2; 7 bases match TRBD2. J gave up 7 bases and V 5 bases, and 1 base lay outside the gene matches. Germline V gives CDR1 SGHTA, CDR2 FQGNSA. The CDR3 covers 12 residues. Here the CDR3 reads CASSPGGGELFF. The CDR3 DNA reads TGTGCCAGCAGCCCGGGGGGCGGGGAGCTGTTTTTT.

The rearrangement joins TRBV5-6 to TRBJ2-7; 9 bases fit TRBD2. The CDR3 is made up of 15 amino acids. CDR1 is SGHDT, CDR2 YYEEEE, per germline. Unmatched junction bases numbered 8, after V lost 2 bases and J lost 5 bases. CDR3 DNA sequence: TGTGCCAGCAGCTTTGGTAGCGGGAGCCTAGACGAGCAGTACTTC. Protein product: CASSFGSGSLDEQYF.

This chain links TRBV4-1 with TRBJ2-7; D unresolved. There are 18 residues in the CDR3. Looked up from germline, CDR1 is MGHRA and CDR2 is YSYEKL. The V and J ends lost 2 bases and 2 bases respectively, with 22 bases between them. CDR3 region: CASSQFPETHLDPYEQYF. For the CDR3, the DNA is TGCGCCAGCAGCCAATTTCCAGAGACACACCTCGACCCCTACGAGCAGTACTTC.

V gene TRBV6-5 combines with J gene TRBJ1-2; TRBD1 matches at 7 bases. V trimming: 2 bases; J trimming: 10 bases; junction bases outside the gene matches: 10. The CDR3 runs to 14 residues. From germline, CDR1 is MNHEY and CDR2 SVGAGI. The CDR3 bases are TGTGCCAGCAGTTACGCCTCGACAGGGAGTGACTACACCTTC. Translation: CASSYASTGSDYTF.

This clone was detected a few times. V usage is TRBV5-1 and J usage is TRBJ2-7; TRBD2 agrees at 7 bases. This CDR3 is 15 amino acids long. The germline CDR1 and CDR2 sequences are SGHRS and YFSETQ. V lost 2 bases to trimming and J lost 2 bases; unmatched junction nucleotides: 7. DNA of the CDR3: TGCGCCAGCAGCTTAATAACTAGCGCTACCTACGAGCAGTACTTC. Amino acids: CASSLITSATYEQYF.

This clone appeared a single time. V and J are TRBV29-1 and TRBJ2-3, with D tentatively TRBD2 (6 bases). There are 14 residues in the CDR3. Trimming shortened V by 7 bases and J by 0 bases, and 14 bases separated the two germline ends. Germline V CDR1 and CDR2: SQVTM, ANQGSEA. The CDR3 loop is CSASGDSSTDTQYF. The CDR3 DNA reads TGCAGCGCCTCCGGGGACTCTAGCACAGATACGCAGTATTTT.

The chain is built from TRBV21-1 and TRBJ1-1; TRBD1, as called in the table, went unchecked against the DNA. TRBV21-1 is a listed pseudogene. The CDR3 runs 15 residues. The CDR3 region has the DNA TGTGCCAGCAGCCTGGACAGGGGGCGGGGCACTGAAGCTTTCTTT. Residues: CASSLDRGRGTEAFF.

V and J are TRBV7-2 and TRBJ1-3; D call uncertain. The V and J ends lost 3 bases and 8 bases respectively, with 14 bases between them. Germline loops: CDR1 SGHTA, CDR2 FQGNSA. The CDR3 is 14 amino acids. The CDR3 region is CASSLTGNEDTIYF. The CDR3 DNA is TGTGCCAGCAGCTTGACGGGGAATGAAGACACCATATATTTT.

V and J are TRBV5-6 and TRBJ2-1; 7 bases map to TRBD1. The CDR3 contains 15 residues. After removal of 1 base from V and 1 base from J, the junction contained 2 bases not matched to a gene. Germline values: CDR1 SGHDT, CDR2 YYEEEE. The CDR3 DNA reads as TGTGCCAGCAGCTTGACGGGACAGTCCTACAATGAGCAGTTCTTC. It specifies CASSLTGQSYNEQFF.

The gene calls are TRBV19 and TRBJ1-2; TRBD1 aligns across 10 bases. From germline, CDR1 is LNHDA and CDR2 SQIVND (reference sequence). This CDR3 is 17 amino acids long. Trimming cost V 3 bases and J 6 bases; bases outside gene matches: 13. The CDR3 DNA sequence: TGTGCCAGTAGTATGTATTTTGGGACAGGGGATTACGATGGCTACACCTTC. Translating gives CASSMYFGTGDYDGYTF.

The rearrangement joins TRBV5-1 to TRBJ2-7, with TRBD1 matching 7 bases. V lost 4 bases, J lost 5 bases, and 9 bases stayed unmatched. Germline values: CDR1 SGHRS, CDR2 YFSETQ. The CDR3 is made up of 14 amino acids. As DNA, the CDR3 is TGCGCCAGCAGCCCAGGTGGCAGGGGGAACGAGCAGTACTTC. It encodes CASSPGGRGNEQYF.

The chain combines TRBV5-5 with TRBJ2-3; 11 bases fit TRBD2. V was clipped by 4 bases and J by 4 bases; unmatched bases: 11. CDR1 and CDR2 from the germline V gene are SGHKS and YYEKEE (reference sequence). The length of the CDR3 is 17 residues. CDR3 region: CASSRSNPGLAADTQYF. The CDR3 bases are TGTGCCAGCAGCAGATCCAATCCGGGACTAGCGGCAGATACGCAGTATTTT.

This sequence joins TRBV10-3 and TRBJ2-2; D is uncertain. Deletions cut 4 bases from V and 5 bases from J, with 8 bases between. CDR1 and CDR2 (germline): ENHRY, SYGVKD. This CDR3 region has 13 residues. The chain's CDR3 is CAISAGGTGELFF. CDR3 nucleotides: TGTGCCATCAGTGCAGGTGGGACCGGGGAGCTGTTTTTT.

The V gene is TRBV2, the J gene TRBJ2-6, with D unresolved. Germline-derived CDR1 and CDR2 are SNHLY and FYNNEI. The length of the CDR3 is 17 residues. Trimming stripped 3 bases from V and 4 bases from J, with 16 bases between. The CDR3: CASSDTSPGSGANVLTF. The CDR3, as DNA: TGTGCCAGCAGTGATACGTCCCCCGGGTCCGGGGCCAACGTCCTGACTTTC.

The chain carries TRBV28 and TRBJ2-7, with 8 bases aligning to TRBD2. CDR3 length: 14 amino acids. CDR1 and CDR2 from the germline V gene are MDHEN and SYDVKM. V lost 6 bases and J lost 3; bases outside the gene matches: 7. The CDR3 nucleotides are TGTGCCAGCAGGTCCGGGGGGGCGGTCTACGAGCAGTACTTC. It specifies CASRSGGAVYEQYF.

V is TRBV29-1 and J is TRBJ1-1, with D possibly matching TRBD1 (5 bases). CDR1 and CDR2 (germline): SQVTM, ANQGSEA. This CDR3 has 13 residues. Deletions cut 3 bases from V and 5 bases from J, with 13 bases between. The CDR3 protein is CSVDAPGRTEAFF. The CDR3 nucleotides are TGCAGCGTTGATGCTCCAGGGAGGACTGAAGCTTTCTTT.

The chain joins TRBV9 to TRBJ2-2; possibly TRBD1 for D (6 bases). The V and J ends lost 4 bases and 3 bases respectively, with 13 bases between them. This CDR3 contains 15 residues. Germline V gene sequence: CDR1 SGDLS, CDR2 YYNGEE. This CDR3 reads CASSPLRGYTGELFF. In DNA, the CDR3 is TGTGCCAGCAGCCCCCTCAGGGGATACACCGGGGAGCTGTTTTTT.

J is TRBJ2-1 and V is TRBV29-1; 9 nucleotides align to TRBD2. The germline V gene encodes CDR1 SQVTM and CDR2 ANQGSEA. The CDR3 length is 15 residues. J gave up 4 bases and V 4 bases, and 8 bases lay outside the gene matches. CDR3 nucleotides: TGCAGCGTTGCTTTTGCGGGAGGGATGTACAATGAGCAGTTCTTC. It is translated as CSVAFAGGMYNEQFF.

The chain's CDR3 is CASEGDRGYEQYF. CDR3 coding DNA: TGTGCCAGCGAAGGGGACAGGGGGTACGAGCAGTACTTC. The V gene is TRBV2, the J gene TRBJ2-7; 11 nucleotides agree with TRBD1. CDR1 and CDR2 from the germline V gene are SNHLY and FYNNEI. J was trimmed by 4 bases and V by 8 bases; bases with no gene match: 4. CDR3 length equals 13 residues.

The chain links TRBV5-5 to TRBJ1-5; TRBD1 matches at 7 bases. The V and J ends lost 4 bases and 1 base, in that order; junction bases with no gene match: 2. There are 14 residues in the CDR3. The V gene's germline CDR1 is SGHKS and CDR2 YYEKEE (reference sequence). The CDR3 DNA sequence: TGTGCCAGCAGCAAGACAGGGAGCAATCAGCCCCAGCATTTT. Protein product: CASSKTGSNQPQHF.

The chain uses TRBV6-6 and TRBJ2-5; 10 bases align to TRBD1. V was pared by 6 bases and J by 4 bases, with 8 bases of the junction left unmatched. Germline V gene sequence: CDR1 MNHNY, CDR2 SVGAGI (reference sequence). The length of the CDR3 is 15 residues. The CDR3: CASRLTGGGRETQYF. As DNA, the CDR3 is TGTGCCAGCAGATTGACAGGGGGCGGAAGAGAGACCCAGTACTTC.

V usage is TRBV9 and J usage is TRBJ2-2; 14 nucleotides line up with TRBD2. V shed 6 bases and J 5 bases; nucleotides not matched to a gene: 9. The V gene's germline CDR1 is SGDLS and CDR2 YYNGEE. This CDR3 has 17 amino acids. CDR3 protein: CASTPGLAGVGTGELFF. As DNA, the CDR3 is TGTGCCAGCACCCCGGGACTAGCGGGAGTGGGGACCGGGGAGCTGTTTTTT.

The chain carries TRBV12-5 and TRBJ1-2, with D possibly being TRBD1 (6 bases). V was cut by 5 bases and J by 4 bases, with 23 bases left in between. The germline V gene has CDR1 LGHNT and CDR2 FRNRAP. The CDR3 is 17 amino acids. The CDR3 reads CASGPLNPTGGSYGYTF. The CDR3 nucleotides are TGTGCTAGTGGTCCTCTCAATCCGACAGGCGGGAGCTATGGCTACACCTTC.

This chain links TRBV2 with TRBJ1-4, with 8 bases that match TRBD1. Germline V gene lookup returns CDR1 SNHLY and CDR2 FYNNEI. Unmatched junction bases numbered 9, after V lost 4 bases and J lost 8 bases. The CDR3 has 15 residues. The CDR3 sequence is CASSAYRGVEEKLFF. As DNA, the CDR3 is TGTGCCAGCAGTGCCTACAGGGGGGTGGAGGAAAAACTGTTTTTT.

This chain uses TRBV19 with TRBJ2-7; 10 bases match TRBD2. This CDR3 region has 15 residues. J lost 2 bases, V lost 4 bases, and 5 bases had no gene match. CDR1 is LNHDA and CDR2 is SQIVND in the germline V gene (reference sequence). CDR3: CASSRKREGTYEQYF. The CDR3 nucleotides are TGTGCCAGTAGTAGAAAGCGGGAGGGGACCTACGAGCAGTACTTC.

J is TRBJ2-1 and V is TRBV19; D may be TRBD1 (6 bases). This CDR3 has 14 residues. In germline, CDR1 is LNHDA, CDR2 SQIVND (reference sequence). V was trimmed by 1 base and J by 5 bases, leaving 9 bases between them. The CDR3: CASSIAGQNNEQFF. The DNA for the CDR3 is TGTGCCAGTAGTATAGCGGGACAAAACAATGAGCAGTTCTTC.

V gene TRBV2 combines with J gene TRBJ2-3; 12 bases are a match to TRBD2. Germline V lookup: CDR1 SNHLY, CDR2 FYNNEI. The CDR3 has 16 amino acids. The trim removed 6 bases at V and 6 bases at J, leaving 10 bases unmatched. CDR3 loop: CASSYGLAGRGDTQYF. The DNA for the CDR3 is TGTGCCAGCAGCTACGGACTAGCGGGGAGGGGGGATACGCAGTATTTT.